This is a list of T cell receptor beta chains from one sample in a study of T cell repertoires in cytomegalovirus infection. TCRdb reanalysed the reads using MiXCR and keeps one entry per CDR3 protein. Of about 310,000 distinct CDR3 sequences in the sample, roughly 15% were seen once. The specimen sequenced was PBMCs. These receptors were taken from a human donor in good health (CMV status not recorded). Some clones in this sample may be carry-over from other donors' samples. The CDR3 runs from the conserved cysteine through the conserved F or W.

>TRBV7-9|TRBJ2-6
CASSPSLGTSGGYSGANVLTF
>TRBV7-9|TRBJ1-1
CASSEQGRAFF
>TRBV28|TRBJ2-1
CASSSFASGGYHNEQFF
>TRBV12-3/TRBV12-4|TRBJ2-7
CASRGQVVGEQYF
>TRBV10-3|TRBJ1-5
CATGQGAGQPQHF
>TRBV6-2/TRBV6-3|TRBJ2-1
CASRLSGGPSYNEQFF
>TRBV24-1|TRBJ2-1
CATEIAGAYNEQFF
>TRBV2|TRBJ1-5
CASSGHLGQGYKDQPQHF
>TRBV27|TRBJ2-6
CASREMLAGANVLTF
>TRBV28|TRBJ1-2
CASSPFYQAPDRGNYGYTF
>TRBV28|TRBJ1-2
CASSLLTGQGYTF
>TRBV2|TRBJ2-1
CASRLDRYNEQFF
>TRBV7-2|TRBJ1-2
CASSTQGRGYTF
>TRBV24-1|TRBJ2-5
CATSESGTSGQETQYF
>TRBV18|TRBJ2-6
CASSPPFGSGANVLTF
>TRBV6-6|TRBJ1-2
CASSPQGDGYTF
>TRBV11-2|TRBJ1-1
CASSLDSFRGNTEAFF
>TRBV12-3/TRBV12-4|TRBJ2-1
CASRPISGTSGGGYNEQFF
>TRBV10-3|TRBJ2-5
CAISGSGDQETQYF
>TRBV4-1|TRBJ1-5
CASSQDGGGVGPQHF
>TRBV28|TRBJ2-3
CASRQGVRTDTQYF
>TRBV25-1|TRBJ1-4
CASSSQRSRGEKLFF
>TRBV7-2|TRBJ1-2
CASSLGGELPGYTF
>TRBV4-2|TRBJ2-1
CASSQEKGYNEQFF
>TRBV7-9|TRBJ2-3
CASSSGTSTDTQYF
>TRBV7-2|TRBJ2-2
CASSLNSGVETGELFF
>TRBV2|TRBJ1-2
CASSQIQGVSYGYTF
>TRBV6-1|TRBJ2-2
CASIVGSNTGELFF
>TRBV6-5|TRBJ2-1
CASSRGLATIDEQFF
>TRBV27|TRBJ2-5
CASSAHRGGETQYF
>TRBV28|TRBJ1-6
CASRGQGRPLHF
>TRBV10-3|TRBJ2-2
CAISYREAGELFF
>TRBV10-3|TRBJ2-7
CAISGGAYYEQYF
>TRBV6-5|TRBJ2-7
CASSYDRGSSYEQYF
>TRBV6-1|TRBJ1-5
CASSVYRANQPQHF
>TRBV4-1|TRBJ1-1
CASSPAAGTANTEAFF
>TRBV9|TRBJ2-1
CASGGSFYNEQFF
>TRBV4-1|TRBJ2-1
CASSQEGAGYEQFF
>TRBV20-1|TRBJ2-2
CSAREQNTGELFF
>TRBV5-1|TRBJ2-2
CASSLGQTRAGELFF
>TRBV6-2/TRBV6-3|TRBJ2-3
CASSPGTSGGSSTDTQYF
>TRBV5-1|TRBJ2-3
CASSLTFSTDTQYF
>TRBV7-2|TRBJ1-1
CASSSGVVENTEAFF
>TRBV7-2|TRBJ2-2
CASSLLLAGTTGELFF
>TRBV28|TRBJ1-2
CASSSTGIGYGYTF